This TCR beta chain emerged from a study of response to subunit inactivated influenza vaccine. Each CDR3 protein gets one entry after TCRdb re-called the RT-PCR reads with MiXCR. This sample yields some 570,000 distinct CDR3 sequences, of which around 10% are seen a single time; 9.5% to 11% belongs to the top ten. This CDR3 has 14 residues. Germline V gives CDR1 SEHNR, CDR2 FQNEAQ (reference sequence). Trimming stripped 5 bases from V and 1 base from J, with 11 bases between. This same sample was also taken into another study, of T cells expressing NK-cell markers. That paper notes: Beta-chain TCR cDNA was generated via 5'RACE template switching with UMIs.

Specimen: PBMCs from blood, collected on the day of vaccination. The TCR comes from a man between 50 and 59 years old who received an inactivated influenza vaccine. The rearrangement links TRBV7-9 to TRBJ1-2; tentative D call: TRBD1 (6 bases). The CDR3 loop is CASSGTRFNYGYTF. DNA of the CDR3: TGTGCCAGCAGCGGGACAAGATTTAACTATGGCTACACCTTC.